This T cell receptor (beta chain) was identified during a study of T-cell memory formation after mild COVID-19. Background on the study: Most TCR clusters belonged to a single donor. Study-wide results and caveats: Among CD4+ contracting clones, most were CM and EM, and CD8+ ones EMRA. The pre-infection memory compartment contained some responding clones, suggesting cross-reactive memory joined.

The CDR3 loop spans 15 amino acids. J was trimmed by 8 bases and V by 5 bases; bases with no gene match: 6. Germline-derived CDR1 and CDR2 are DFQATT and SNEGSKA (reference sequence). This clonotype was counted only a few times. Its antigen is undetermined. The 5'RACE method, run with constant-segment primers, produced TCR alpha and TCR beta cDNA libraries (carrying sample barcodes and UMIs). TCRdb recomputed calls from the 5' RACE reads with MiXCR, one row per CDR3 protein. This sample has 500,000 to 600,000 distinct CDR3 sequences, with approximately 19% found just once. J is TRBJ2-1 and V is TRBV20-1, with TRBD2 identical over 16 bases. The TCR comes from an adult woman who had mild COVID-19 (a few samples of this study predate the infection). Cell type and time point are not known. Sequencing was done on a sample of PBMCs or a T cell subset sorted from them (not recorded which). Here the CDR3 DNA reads TGCAGTGCTGTCTTGGGACTAGCGGGAGGGGATGAGCAGTTCTTC. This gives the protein CSAVLGLAGGDEQFF.